The entry that follows covers one T cell receptor beta chain sequence. Many counts were recorded for this clonotype. The specificity of this receptor is unknown. No much larger clonotype is one base removed from it; base qualities were not supplied. The sample originates from a study of T-cell reconstitution after alpha-beta-depleted transplantation in children (dated by TCRdb to the mid-2010s). At the level of the whole study: T-cell immune reconstitution after TCRalphabeta/CD19-depleted allogeneic hematopoietic cell transplantation in children was quantitatively tracked in the study by means of TCR repertoire profiling.

What the treatment or condition label conveys for this sample: allogeneic hematopoietic cell transplantation with graft depleted of TCRalphabeta T cells and CD19 B cells. TCRalphabeta/CD19-depleted allogeneic hematopoietic cell grafts were given to the transplant recipients, all of whom were children. Broader findings and caveats from the paper: In some patients, high TCRbeta diversity at day 60 was attributed to recipient T cells and intrathymic progenitors that had survived conditioning. The frequencies of hyperexpanded clones fell over the following months, and after one year, T-cell counts and TCRbeta diversity were mostly attributed to newly produced T cells. The apparently early alphabetaT-cell count recovery about two months after transplant was reportedly dependent on only several hundred rapidly expanded clones derived from non-depleted graft cells.

Libraries were built with PCR. TCRdb names Illumina HiSeq 2500 as the instrument used. Molecular barcoding was employed in the preparation of TCR libraries, with unique molecular identifiers being used to normalize TCRbeta repertoire quantification. In-frame beta chains were kept once TCRdb had trimmed the public reads at Q25 with fastp and called clones with MiXCR. A single entry per CDR3 protein holds the most common genes and DNA from its merged rows. In all, the sample holds under 850,000 distinct CDR3 sequences, and about an eighth of those were seen once. In total, the top ten clones hold 0.79% of the sample. Inclusive of the bounding cysteine and phenylalanine, the CDR3 is 12 residues long. CDR3 DNA only is kept here, 36 bases in frame from base 1. CDR1 and CDR2 are read off the germline V gene as KGHSH and LQKENI. V loses 3 bases of germline sequence and J loses 1 base, and the interval between the two ends is 3 bases.

The specimen was PBMCs, collected before TCRalphabeta/CD19-depleted stem cell transplant. The chain couples TRBV18 to TRBJ2-5; no D gene call is confident. This TCR was recovered from a girl aged 2 to 10 with congenital amegakaryocytic thrombocytopenia, due to receive a stem cell transplant. The DNA sequence is TGTGCCAGCTCACCCGTCCAAGAGACCCAGTACTTC. Translated, it reads CASSPVQETQYF.